This T cell receptor (beta chain) was sequenced for a study of CD8 T cells in Susac syndrome. RNA was extracted with the RNeasy kit, and a quantity of roughly 0.5 to 1 ug was reverse transcribed using random hexamers. Each CDR3 protein gets one entry after TCRdb re-called the immunoSEQ multiplex PCR reads with MiXCR. The table has 200,000 to 250,000 distinct CDR3 sequences, approximately 95% seen once. The ends were cut back, 3 bases at V and 5 bases at J, with 13 bases in the middle. This CDR3 is built from 14 residues. The sequence derives from a human donor with multiple sclerosis. Specimen: CD4+ T cells from PBMCs. The chain has TRBV12-3 or TRBV12-4 and TRBJ1-1; D not certain. The CDR3: CASSLTWPETEAFF. CDR3 DNA sequence: TGTGCCAGCAGTTTGACTTGGCCCGAGACTGAAGCTTTCTTT.